Below, one T cell receptor (beta chain) is given with its context. Antigen specificity is unknown. TCRdb analysed the 5' RACE reads with MiXCR anew, one entry per CDR3 protein. The sample records about 500,000 distinct CDR3 sequences, approximately 12% being singletons. The data stem from a study of CD8 T cells in ankylosing spondylitis. Overall study findings and caveats: Characteristic of ankylosing spondylitis blood, it appeared, was a TCR beta motif comprising roughly 8 highly homologous variants.

The CDR3 runs to 14 residues. The V segment lost 6 bases and the J segment 9 bases; nucleotides outside the gene matches: 10. Germline loops: CDR1 SEHNR, CDR2 FQNEAQ (reference sequence). The sequence derives from a male donor with ankylosing spondylitis. This sequence joins TRBV7-9 and TRBJ2-1, with TRBD2 identical over 8 bases. Sequencing was carried out using blood, either unsorted or a sorted T cell fraction (not recorded which). CDR3 residues: CASRGIGLAGEQFF. CDR3 sequence (DNA): TGTGCCAGCAGGGGAATTGGACTAGCAGGTGAGCAGTTCTTC.